The T cell receptor (beta chain) under discussion was sequenced for a study of CD8+ T cells in alopecia areata (dated by TCRdb to 2016 to 2019). As for the study more broadly: The treated patients took part in an open-label pilot trial in which moderate-to-severe alopecia areata was treated with oral tofacitinib at 5 to 10 mg twice daily. To study T cell clonal expansion in alopecia areata, the researchers applied high-throughput TCRbeta sequencing to both the C3H/HeJ mouse model and human patients. Clonality in the scalp was compared among normal scalp (n=4), patchy alopecia areata scalp (n=8), and alopecia totalis/universalis scalp (n=8). RNA came from the PAXgene miRNA kit for fixed scalp, the miRNeasy kit for PBMCs, and the RNeasy kit for mouse skin. Patients stayed on tofacitinib for 6 to 18 months and then had 6 months of follow-up off drug so that delayed response and recurrence could be assessed. Tofacitinib-treated patients had biopsies at baseline and at 4 and 24 weeks of treatment, with a later scalp biopsy in several patients. For the treated patients, the SALT score, which quantifies what percentage of scalp surface area is affected, served as the measure of disease severity. immunoSEQ multiplex PCR using 35 Vbeta forward primers and 13 Jbeta reverse primers was used to amplify TCRbeta CDR3 regions. On the human side, TCRbeta sequencing was run on scalp tissue and on sorted CD4+ and CD8+ peripheral blood T cells from healthy controls and from alopecia areata patients with either patchy or totalis/universalis disease. General findings and caveats noted by the study authors: Compared with normal scalp, lesional scalp had higher clonality and more expanded CD8+ clones, particularly in alopecia totalis/universalis, a pattern that suggests antigenic drive. Tofacitinib significantly decreased scalp clonality and the number of expanded CD8+ clones among the top 100 scalp clones. Unlike mouse skin, which is dominated by gammadelta T cells, normal human skin has resident alphabeta T cells that are also sequenced, and this complicates analysis of the scalp TCR repertoire. Many expanded lesional clones persisted in scalp and blood during tofacitinib treatment, which may partly explain relapse after stopping treatment. The treated cohort was small, with a single nonresponder, so links between baseline CD8+ expansion and response need larger studies. Compared with mice, TCR sequences shared between patients were less clear, possibly partly because of HLA diversity across the patient population.

Library generation was performed with the immunoSEQ multiplex PCR assay. RNA was extracted from all samples and reverse transcribed into cDNA as template for TCR sequencing. SuperScript III was used for first-strand cDNA synthesis, primed with a 2:1 mix of oligo-dT and random hexamers. A synthetic immune receptor repertoire was used to assess amplification bias, and residual bias was removed computationally. In the authors' own workflow: Raw reads were preprocessed for error removal, and CDR3 was defined according to IMGT conventions as running from the conserved cysteine to phenylalanine. Clonality was computed by normalizing Shannon entropy by log2 of the number of productive unique TCRs and subtracting the result from 1. Whether each scalp clone was CD4 or CD8 was inferred by checking scalp TCRbeta sequences against the CD4 and CD8 repertoires from sorted blood. In its TCRdb copy, this immuneACCESS table keeps in-frame sequences only and misses some clones. Where compared with another copy, unresolved V genes explain less than half of these, and the others have no known cause. That table is the source of V, J and clone size, and D and trimming were worked out from the DNA. The sample profile shows 160,000 or so clones; 50% to 75% of them were found once. Around 16% of the sample goes to the ten largest clones.

With respect to this clone: No cognate antigen has been identified for it. No clone much larger than this one lies a single base away; base qualities are absent.

Via the germline V gene, CDR1 is SGHDT and CDR2 YYEEEE. Trimming removed 2 bases from V and 3 bases from J; the gene matches leave 7 bases unexplained. The CDR3 runs 16 residues from the cysteine to the phenylalanine. Here the CDR3 DNA is all that survives: 48 bases in frame from base 1. The sample's treatment or condition label, decoded: oral pan-JAK inhibitor, 5-10 mg twice daily. Lesional scalp punch biopsies and peripheral blood were obtained from alopecia areata patients. After PBMCs were isolated by density centrifugation and stained for CD3, CD4 and CD8, a FACSAria was used to sort CD4+ and CD8+ T cells.

The receptor chain draws on TRBV5-6 and TRBJ2-1; TRBD2 agrees with 8 junctional bases. The origin of this receptor is a human donor with alopecia areata. Sequencing used CD4+ T cells sorted from blood, obtained at approximately week 55, from a patient treated with tofacitinib. This receptor has the CDR3 CASSFPTSANYNEQFF. At the DNA level, the sequence is TGTGCCAGCAGCTTCCCGACTAGCGCCAACTACAATGAGCAGTTCTTC. Supplemented by the reference TRBV5-6 and TRBJ2-1 proteins around the CDR3, the complete variable domain is DAGVTQSPTHLIKTRGQQVTLRCSPKSGHDTVSWYQQALGQGPQFIFQYYEEEERQRGNFPDRFSGHQFPNYSSELNVNALLLGDSALYLCASSFPTSANYNEQFFGPGTRLTVL.